These T cell receptor beta chains were read from a single sample in a study of T-cell reconstitution after alpha-beta-depleted transplantation in children. MiXCR, applied by TCRdb to the PCR reads, yields one record per CDR3 protein. In the table there are fewer than 550,000 distinct CDR3 sequences, over 9.5% of which are singletons. Sample: PBMCs, taken before TCRalphabeta/CD19-depleted stem cell transplant. Receptors originate from a child between 2 and 9 years old with inherited bone marrow failure, due to receive a stem cell transplant. Both conserved end residues are part of each CDR3. Fields, in order: V gene, clone size, D gene, J gene, CDR3 protein, CDR3 DNA. D genes are given only for firm matches. Size tells how often a clone was seen (once, few, many) or the class of an expanded clone, and some rows leave it out.

TRBV29-1	many	NA	TRBJ2-7	CSVESISGAYEQYF	TGCAGCGTAGAATCTATCTCCGGGGCCTACGAGCAGTACTTC
TRBV4-2	once	TRBD2	TRBJ2-1	CASGQVLSGSSEQFF	TGTGCCAGCGGCCAAGTTCTTAGCGGGAGTAGTGAGCAGTTCTTC
TRBV28	many	NA	TRBJ2-3	CASSSGPYYTDTQYF	TGTGCCAGCAGCTCGGGACCCTACTACACAGATACGCAGTATTTT
TRBV6-5	many	NA	TRBJ2-7	CASSYGRGTYEQYF	TGTGCCAGCAGTTACGGGAGAGGGACCTACGAGCAGTACTTC
TRBV7-9	NA	NA	TRBJ2-7	CASSWGRGLDEQYF	TGTGCCAGCAGCTGGGGAAGGGGCCTCGACGAGCAGTACTTC
TRBV29-1	NA	NA	TRBJ1-1	CSVEGPGEAFF	TGCAGCGTTGAAGGGCCAGGGGAAGCTTTCTTT
TRBV11-2	many	TRBD1	TRBJ2-2	CASSPLRTGVLGELFF	TGTGCCAGCAGCCCGTTGAGGACAGGGGTCTTAGGGGAGCTGTTTTTT
TRBV28	few	NA	TRBJ1-1	CASSFGWPSPVGAFF	TGTGCCAGCAGTTTCGGGTGGCCCTCCCCCGTGGGAGCTTTCTTT
TRBV7-2	many	TRBD1	TRBJ2-7	CASSAWGQGNSYEQYF	TGTGCCAGCAGCGCCTGGGGACAGGGCAACTCCTACGAGCAGTACTTC
TRBV10-3	many	TRBD2	TRBJ2-1	CAISGLADNEQFF	TGTGCCATCAGTGGACTAGCGGACAATGAGCAGTTCTTC
TRBV20-1	many	NA	TRBJ2-1	CSATDFNEQFF	TGCAGTGCAACCGACTTCAATGAGCAGTTCTTC
TRBV10-3	many	NA	TRBJ2-7	CAISEPDSFYEQYF	TGTGCCATCAGTGAGCCGGACTCCTTTTACGAGCAGTACTTC
TRBV15	many	TRBD1	TRBJ2-7	CATSSRTGGYWYEQYF	TGTGCCACCAGCTCCCGAACAGGGGGATATTGGTACGAGCAGTACTTC
TRBV20-1	many	TRBD2	TRBJ2-1	CSAMREGQETQFF	TGCAGTGCTATGCGGGAGGGCCAGGAGACCCAGTTCTTC
TRBV5-4	NA	TRBD2	TRBJ2-1	CASNRLAGDNEQFF	TGTGCCAGCAACCGACTAGCGGGAGACAATGAGCAGTTCTTC
TRBV6-2/TRBV6-3	many	TRBD2	TRBJ2-7	CASSYAGGRGEQYF	TGTGCCAGCAGTTACGCGGGAGGGCGTGGAGAGCAGTACTTC
TRBV4-3	many	NA	TRBJ2-1	CASSRASDGNEQFF	TGCGCCAGCAGTCGGGCTAGCGATGGCAATGAGCAGTTCTTC
TRBV5-1	NA	NA	TRBJ1-2	CASSLGSGLSGYTF	TGCGCCAGCAGCTTGGGTTCAGGGTTGAGTGGCTACACCTTC
TRBV11-2	many	TRBD1	TRBJ2-7	CASSSGQGRRPYEQYF	TGTGCCAGCAGCTCGGGACAGGGAAGGCGGCCCTACGAGCAGTACTTC
TRBV6-5	few	NA	TRBJ1-1	CASSYSKGGIMNTEAFF	TGTGCCAGCAGTTACTCGAAGGGAGGAATCATGAACACTGAAGCTTTCTTT
TRBV12-3/TRBV12-4	many	NA	TRBJ2-2	CASSQTRGPGELFF	TGTGCCAGCAGCCAGACTAGGGGGCCTGGGGAGCTGTTTTTT
TRBV24-1	many	TRBD2	TRBJ2-2	CATSDLQGTSGRRDTGELFF	TGTGCCACCAGTGATTTGCAAGGGACTAGCGGGAGGAGGGACACCGGGGAGCTGTTTTTT
TRBV12-3/TRBV12-4	many	NA	TRBJ1-2	CASSSLPGADGNYGYTF	TGTGCCAGCAGCTCATTACCTGGGGCAGATGGAAACTATGGCTACACCTTC
TRBV12-3/TRBV12-4	many	NA	TRBJ2-7	CASSPSHQIRYEQYF	TGTGCCAGCAGTCCATCACACCAGATTCGGTACGAGCAGTACTTC
TRBV12-5	many	TRBD1	TRBJ2-3	CASGSFGQGSTDTQYF	TGTGCTAGTGGTTCCTTCGGACAGGGCAGCACAGATACGCAGTATTTT
TRBV20-1	many	NA	TRBJ2-1	CSARLVAENNEQFF	TGCAGTGCCCGGTTGGTAGCGGAGAACAATGAGCAGTTCTTC